The clone carrying this T cell receptor beta chain was picked up one time. The CDR3 extends over 14 amino acids. Germline values: CDR1 SGHNT, CDR2 YENEEA. Deletions cut 2 bases from V and 5 bases from J, with 12 bases between. The sample belongs to a study of blood T cells in healthy people across ages. The use of a sample-barcoded 5' primer and a J-beta primer mix characterized a second PCR of 7 to 11 cycles. The template-switch adaptor, which had 12 random nucleotides, put a tag on each cDNA molecule. MiXCR was run by TCRdb on the 5' RACE reads, yielding one entry per CDR3 protein. The sample lists about 930,000 distinct CDR3 sequences; roughly 29% were seen once. This same sample was also part of a study on T cells of mothers and their children. This second study says: A handful of children, together with their three healthy Caucasian mothers, made up the donors. None of the identified T cell clones proved to be persistent microchimeric clones.

The sample comprised blood. The chain couples TRBV11-3 to TRBJ2-5; D call uncertain. The TCR originated in a woman aged 35 to 49 in good health. The CDR3 sequence: CASSLSPARETQYF. In DNA, the CDR3 is TGTGCCAGCAGCTTATCACCAGCCCGGGAGACCCAGTACTTC. The full variable domain, rest sourced from reference TRBV11-3 and TRBJ2-5, is EAGVVQSPRYKIIEKKQPVAFWCNPISGHNTLYWYLQNLGQGPELLIRYENEEAVDDSQLPKDRFSAERLKGVDSTLKIQPAELGDSAVYLCASSLSPARETQYFGPGTRLLVL.